This TCR beta chain was sequenced in a study of blood T cells in healthy people across ages. The CDR3 has 13 amino acids. PCR was performed a second time for roughly 7 to 12 cycles using a sample-barcoded 5' primer and a J-beta primer mix. A single record per CDR3 protein comes from TCRdb applying MiXCR to the 5' RACE reads. The sample holds 1.5 million to 2 million distinct CDR3 sequences, 49% seen once. As for this clonotype: One end of the junction does not line up with germline, which may come from a read error.

This chain links TRBV12-3 or TRBV12-4 with TRBJ1-2; 7 nucleotides agree with TRBD1. This clonotype was sampled from a middle-aged woman in good health. The sequencing sample was made of blood. The CDR3 region has the DNA TGTGTCAGCAGACAACAGGGGCAGTATGGCTACACCTTC. It is translated as CVSRQQGQYGYTF.